This is a list of T cell receptor beta chains from one sample in a study of cytomegalovirus exposure and HLA in healthy donors. Data came from immunoSEQ multiplex PCR; TCRdb stores just in-frame clones and leaves some out. This table lists some 80,000 clones. The sample was PBMCs. Receptors were obtained from a woman in her 30s in good health and CMV-seronegative. CDR3s include the opening cysteine and the closing phenylalanine or tryptophan. Fields, in order: D gene, J gene, V gene, CDR3 protein, CDR3 DNA. D genes are given only for firm matches.

NA,TRBJ1-5,TRBV11-3,CASSLPGAFKSNQPQHF,TGTGCCAGCAGCCTACCTGGGGCATTTAAGAGCAATCAGCCCCAGCATTTT
TRBD2,TRBJ2-1,TRBV30,CAWSRRGGDSYNEQFF,TGTGCCTGGAGCCGGCGCGGGGGGGACTCCTACAATGAGCAGTTCTTC
TRBD2,TRBJ2-7,TRBV19,CASSAGLAGDYEQYF,TGTGCCAGTAGTGCCGGACTAGCGGGAGACTACGAGCAGTACTTC
TRBD1,TRBJ2-2,TRBV6-1,CASSEVETGLAGELFF,TGTGCCAGCAGTGAAGTGGAGACAGGGCTTGCCGGGGAGCTGTTTTTT
NA,TRBJ2-5,TRBV20-1,CSGGLQETQYF,TGCAGTGGGGGACTCCAAGAGACCCAGTACTTC
TRBD2,TRBJ2-1,TRBV4-1,CASSLREGKDEQFF,TGCGCCAGCAGCCTAAGGGAGGGGAAGGATGAGCAGTTCTTC
NA,TRBJ2-1,TRBV19,CASTGPGGLGYRQFF,TGTGCCAGCACTGGGCCAGGGGGACTCGGTTATCGGCAGTTCTTC
NA,TRBJ1-6,TRBV4-2,CASSQDRRLARNSPLHF,TGTGCCAGCAGCCAAGATCGTCGTCTAGCGAGGAATTCACCCCTCCACTTT
TRBD1,TRBJ2-1,TRBV18,CASSPGPQGGNEQFF,TGTGCCAGCTCACCGGGCCCACAGGGGGGTAATGAGCAGTTCTTC
NA,TRBJ2-3,TRBV29-1,CSVAPGLGTDTQYF,TGCAGCGTTGCGCCGGGGTTGGGCACAGATACGCAGTATTTT
NA,TRBJ2-2,TRBV27,CASRRLRGGTGELFF,TGTGCCAGCCGAAGGCTGAGAGGGGGCACCGGGGAGCTGTTTTTT
TRBD2,TRBJ2-7,TRBV27,CASSLASGSYYEQYF,TGTGCCAGCAGTTTGGCTAGCGGGAGCTACTACGAGCAGTACTTC
NA,TRBJ2-2,TRBV7-9,CASIQRNTWSTGELFF,TGTGCCAGCATCCAGAGGAATACATGGAGCACCGGGGAGCTGTTTTTT
NA,TRBJ2-7,TRBV30,CAWSEASAYEQYF,TGTGCCTGGAGTGAGGCTAGCGCCTACGAGCAGTACTTC
NA,TRBJ1-3,TRBV19,CASSRRQDSGNTIYF,TGTGCCAGTAGTCGCCGACAGGACTCTGGAAACACCATATATTTT
TRBD1,TRBJ1-1,TRBV19,CAGGDRGPNTEAFF,TGTGCCGGGGGGGACAGGGGGCCGAACACTGAAGCTTTCTTT
NA,TRBJ1-2,TRBV5-1,CASSLEMSVYTF,TGCGCCAGCAGCTTGGAAATGTCGGTGTACACCTTC
TRBD1,TRBJ1-1,TRBV5-8,CASRTTGFPTEAFF,TGTGCCAGCAGAACGACAGGGTTTCCCACTGAAGCTTTCTTT
TRBD1,TRBJ1-5,TRBV19,CASRVDRASNQPQHF,TGTGCCAGTAGGGTGGACAGGGCCAGCAATCAGCCCCAGCATTTT
TRBD1,TRBJ2-2,TRBV6-1,CARTGTGGPRRELFF,TGTGCCAGAACCGGGACAGGGGGCCCGAGGAGGGAGCTGTTTTTT
NA,TRBJ2-3,TRBV18,CASSSTGPDTQYF,TGTGCCAGCTCATCCACGGGTCCAGATACGCAGTATTTT
NA,TRBJ2-3,TRBV6-5,CASSPGGASTDTQYF,TGTGCCAGCAGTCCTGGTGGGGCCAGCACAGATACGCAGTATTTT
NA,TRBJ2-7,TRBV4-1,CASSQGQVAYEQYF,TGCGCCAGCAGCCAAGGCCAAGTAGCCTACGAGCAGTACTTC
NA,TRBJ1-1,TRBV19,CASSMGHQNTEAFF,TGTGCCAGTAGTATGGGACACCAGAACACTGAAGCTTTCTTT
NA,TRBJ1-1,TRBV5-6,CASSPLTNTEAFF,TGTGCCAGCAGCCCACTAACGAACACTGAAGCTTTCTTT
NA,TRBJ2-5,TRBV18,CASSTLGTMGETQYF,TGTGCCAGCTCCACCCTCGGAACTATGGGAGAGACCCAGTACTTC
TRBD2,TRBJ2-3,TRBV5-1,CASSIGPGGGSTDTQYF,TGCGCCAGCAGCATCGGCCCGGGGGGGGGAAGCACAGATACGCAGTATTTT